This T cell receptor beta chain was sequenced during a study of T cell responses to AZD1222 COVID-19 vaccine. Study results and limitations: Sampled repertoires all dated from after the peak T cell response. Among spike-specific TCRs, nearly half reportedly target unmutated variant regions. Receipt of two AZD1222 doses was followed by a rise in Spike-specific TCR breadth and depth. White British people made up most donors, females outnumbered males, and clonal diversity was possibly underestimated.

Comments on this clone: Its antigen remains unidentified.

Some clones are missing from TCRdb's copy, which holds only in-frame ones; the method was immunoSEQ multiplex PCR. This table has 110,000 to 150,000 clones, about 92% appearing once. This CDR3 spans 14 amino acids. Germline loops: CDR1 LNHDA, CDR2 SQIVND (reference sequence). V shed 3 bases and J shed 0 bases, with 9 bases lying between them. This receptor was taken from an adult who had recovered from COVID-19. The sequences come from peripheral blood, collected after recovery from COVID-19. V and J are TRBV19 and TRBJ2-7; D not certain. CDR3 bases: TGTGCCAGTAGTATCGGTGGGGACTCCTACGAGCAGTACTTC. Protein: CASSIGGDSYEQYF. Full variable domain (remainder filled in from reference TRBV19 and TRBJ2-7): DGGITQSPKYLFRKEGQNVTLSCEQNLNHDAMYWYRQDPGQGLRLIYYSQIVNDFQKGDIAEGYSVSREKKESFPLTVTSAQKNPTAFYLCASSIGGDSYEQYFGPGTRLTVT.